These 28 T cell receptor beta chains originate from one sample sequenced in a study of shared clonotypes between healthy human individuals. The data were produced by immunoSEQ multiplex PCR, yet TCRdb's version contains in-frame clones alone and is incomplete. This table has about 2.1 million clones, around 93% appearing once. Terminally differentiated effector memory CD45RA+ cells were left out of the naive CD8 fraction, which was CD45RO-negative and positively selected for CCR7. Sequences were obtained from naive CD8+ T cells from PBMCs. The receptors come from a young man in good health. Some clones in this sample may be carry-over from other donors' samples.

J is TRBJ2-1 and V is TRBV15, with 7 bases lining up with TRBD2. CDR3 length equals 15 residues. Germline assignment: CDR1 LNHNV and CDR2 YYDKDF (reference sequence). Losses at the gene ends were 1 base for V and 5 bases for J; bases not matched to a gene: 5. The CDR3 nucleotides are TGTGCCACCAGCAGAGGGCTCGGGGGGAACAATGAGCAGTTCTTC. Its protein is CATSRGLGGNNEQFF.

The DNA of the CDR3 is TGTGCCAGCAGCGTCGGCGGGCAGGCAGGGACTGAAGCTTTCTTT. Amino acid sequence: CASSVGGQAGTEAFF. V gene TRBV9 combines with J gene TRBJ1-1; the D gene is possibly TRBD1 (5 bases). Trimming cost V 2 bases and J 5 bases, with 16 bases left between them. The CDR3 extends over 15 amino acids. Germline CDR1 reads SGDLS; CDR2 reads YYNGEE. Combining the CDR3 with reference TRBV9 and TRBJ1-1 gives the whole variable domain DSGVTQTPKHLITATGQRVTLRCSPRSGDLSVYWYQQSLDQGLQFLIQYYNGEERAKGNILERFSAQQFPDLHSELNLSSLELGDSALYFCASSVGGQAGTEAFFGQGTRLTVV.

The chain joins TRBV16 to TRBJ2-3; D is ambiguous. Looked up from germline, CDR1 is KGHSY and CDR2 is FQNENV. This CDR3 region has 14 residues. V was clipped by 3 bases and J by 2 bases, with 9 bases between them. CDR3 nucleotides: TGTGCCAGCAGCCAGCACTTTATCACAGATACGCAGTATTTT. It yields the protein CASSQHFITDTQYF.

The rearrangement links TRBV27 to TRBJ2-7, with D tentatively TRBD1 (6 bases). Germline V gives CDR1 MNHEY, CDR2 SMNVEV (reference sequence). This CDR3 has 15 amino acids. Trimming removed 6 bases at V and 4 bases at J, with 19 bases between. The CDR3 sequence is CASRGTLVRGYEQYF. The CDR3 nucleotides read TGTGCCAGCAGGGGGACACTGGTTCGGGGTTACGAGCAGTACTTC.

The chain uses TRBV28 and TRBJ1-5; D is unresolved. The CDR3 totals 16 residues. Looked up from germline, CDR1 is MDHEN and CDR2 is SYDVKM. The ends were cut back, 3 bases at V and 3 bases at J, with 15 bases in the middle. This chain's CDR3 is CASSFGVSGSNQPQHF. DNA for the CDR3: TGTGCCAGCAGTTTTGGCGTTTCCGGGTCCAATCAGCCCCAGCATTTT.

The chain couples TRBV27 to TRBJ2-7, with a weak D call TRBD1 (5 bases). The V and J ends lost 5 bases and 11 bases respectively, with 31 bases between them. Germline V lookup: CDR1 MNHEY, CDR2 SMNVEV (reference sequence). The CDR3 has 17 residues. The CDR3 region is CASSPPPAQGRWSLKYF. Written as DNA, the CDR3 is TGTGCCAGCAGTCCACCGCCTGCGCAGGGAAGGTGGTCCTTAAAGTACTTC.

The chain carries TRBV11-3 and TRBJ2-7; D is ambiguous. CDR3 length: 13 amino acids. Germline V CDR1 and CDR2: SGHNT, YENEEA. V was clipped by 2 bases and J by 5 bases, with 10 bases between them. The CDR3 protein is CASSLRTRNEQYF. The CDR3 DNA is TGTGCCAGCAGCTTAAGGACCCGAAACGAGCAGTACTTC.

The gene calls are TRBV25-1 and TRBJ2-2; D may be TRBD1 or TRBD2 (6 bases each). CDR3 length: 12 residues. Germline V lookup: CDR1 MGHDK, CDR2 SYGVNS. The ends were cut back, 8 bases at V and 4 bases at J, with 8 bases in the middle. The CDR3 here is CASGGGTGELFF. The CDR3 DNA is TGTGCCAGCGGAGGGGGCACCGGGGAGCTGTTTTTT.

The CDR3 loop reads CASSFGGDIQYF. The CDR3 DNA sequence: TGTGCCAGCAGCTTCGGGGGTGACATTCAGTACTTC. The chain combines TRBV11-2 with TRBJ2-4; possibly TRBD2 for D (6 bases). CDR1 and CDR2 (germline): SGHAT, FQNNGV. The CDR3 runs to 12 residues. Trimming removed 3 bases at V and 8 bases at J, with 8 bases between.

In its sample, this clone was seen once. The chain couples TRBV30 to TRBJ2-7; D may correspond to TRBD1 or TRBD2 (5 bases each). The germline V gene encodes CDR1 GTSNPN and CDR2 SVGIG (reference sequence). The CDR3 runs to 13 residues. Trimming stripped 8 bases from V and 6 bases from J, with 20 bases between. DNA of the CDR3: TGTGCCCACGGGCCGGGGCGAGGCGTCGAGCAGTACTTC. Its translation is CAHGPGRGVEQYF.

Worth noting for this clone: Other DNA sequences of this sample code for an identical CDR3. The chain uses TRBV27 and TRBJ2-3; TRBD2 is a possible D gene (6 bases). The CDR3 covers 11 residues. Germline lookup yields CDR1 MNHEY and CDR2 SMNVEV (reference sequence). With 8 bases removed from V and 6 bases from J, the gap between germline ends came to 9 bases. This CDR3 is CASSGGDTQYF. In nucleotides, the CDR3 is TGTGCCAGCTCTGGGGGGGATACGCAGTATTTT.

The chain uses TRBV27 and TRBJ1-1; TRBD1 matches 7 bases. Germline V lookup: CDR1 MNHEY, CDR2 SMNVEV (reference sequence). The CDR3 is 17 residues long. After removal of 5 bases from V and 3 bases from J, the junction contained 15 bases not matched to a gene. In DNA form, the CDR3 reads TGTGCCAGCAGTCCCGTCGGAAACAGGGGATTGTACACTGAAGCTTTCTTT. It yields the protein CASSPVGNRGLYTEAFF.

This clone was seen once. The chain is built from TRBV5-6 and TRBJ1-5; D may be TRBD1 (6 bases). Germline CDR1 is SGHDT and CDR2 is YYEEEE. CDR3 length: 14 residues. V lost 0 bases to trimming and J lost 6 bases, with 10 bases between them. The CDR3 bases are TGTGCCAGCAGCTTGGTGGGCAGGGGTCAGCCCCAGCATTTT. Encoded protein: CASSLVGRGQPQHF.

This rearrangement joins TRBV29-1 to TRBJ1-2; TRBD1 agrees at 8 bases. The CDR3 is 15 residues long. The germline gives CDR1 SQVTM, CDR2 ANQGSEA. V was pared by 6 bases and J by 4 bases, with 13 bases of the junction left unmatched. The CDR3 loop is CSVLGGQARGYGYTF. The DNA of the CDR3 is TGCAGCGTGCTGGGGGGACAGGCACGAGGCTATGGCTACACCTTC.

The rearrangement uses TRBV29-1 and TRBJ2-7; the D gene is possibly TRBD2 (5 bases). This CDR3 comprises 12 residues. Germline CDR1 is SQVTM and CDR2 is ANQGSEA. V was clipped by 5 bases and J by 1 base, with 9 bases between them. DNA for the CDR3: TGCAGCGTTATCGGGGTGTCCTACGAGCAGTACTTC. This sequence encodes CSVIGVSYEQYF.

The chain couples TRBV27 to TRBJ2-2; D might be TRBD2 (5 bases). The V and J ends lost 5 bases and 4 bases respectively, with 17 bases between them. The CDR3 is 16 residues long. The germline V gene encodes CDR1 MNHEY and CDR2 SMNVEV (reference sequence). The CDR3 region has the DNA TGTGCCAGCAGTCCCCGGCTAGCTACGTCCACCGGGGAGCTGTTTTTT. Translating it yields CASSPRLATSTGELFF.

This sequence joins TRBV7-8 and TRBJ2-7; perhaps D is TRBD1 or TRBD2 (6 bases each). Trimming stripped 0 bases from V and 7 bases from J, with 13 bases between. Germline CDR1 reads SGHVS; CDR2 reads FQNEAQ. The CDR3 extends over 14 amino acids. The DNA for the CDR3 is TGTGCCAGCAGCTTAGCCTTGGGGGGCCGGGAGCAGTACTTC. Residues: CASSLALGGREQYF.

A single count supports this clone. The CDR3 spells CASTPEGVNTEAFF. DNA of the CDR3: TGTGCCAGCACTCCCGAGGGGGTAAACACTGAAGCTTTCTTT. J is TRBJ1-1 and V is TRBV6-1; a possible D gene is TRBD1 (6 bases). The V gene lost 7 bases and the J gene lost 2 bases, with 14 bases spanning the gap. The germline CDR1 and CDR2 sequences are MNHNS and SASEGT. The CDR3 length is 14 residues.

The rearrangement joins TRBV7-6 to TRBJ2-5; tentatively, D is TRBD1 (6 bases). Germline V gene sequence: CDR1 SGHVS, CDR2 FNYEAQ. Trimming stripped 5 bases from V and 2 bases from J, with 9 bases between. The CDR3 is 13 residues long. This CDR3 is CASSRTVQETQYF. The CDR3 DNA reads TGTGCCAGCAGCCGGACAGTACAAGAGACCCAGTACTTC.

This clone came up once. The chain employs TRBV11-3 and TRBJ2-1; 8 bases line up with TRBD2. This CDR3 has 15 amino acids. CDR1 and CDR2 from the germline V gene are SGHNT and YENEEA. The V segment lost 5 bases and the J segment 0 bases; nucleotides outside the gene matches: 3. This CDR3 reads CASSPSGSSYNEQFF. DNA for the CDR3: TGTGCCAGCAGCCCCAGCGGGAGCTCCTACAATGAGCAGTTCTTC.

The chain has TRBV6-5 and TRBJ2-2; D is uncertain. Germline V lookup: CDR1 MNHEY, CDR2 SVGAGI. Between the trimmed V and J ends, which lost 5 bases and 2 bases, there was a span of 6 bases. The CDR3 contains 13 residues. CDR3 DNA: TGTGCCAGCAGTCCTATCAACACCGGGGAGCTGTTTTTT. This translates into CASSPINTGELFF.

A remark on this clone: The same CDR3 also results from other DNA sequences found in this sample. The V call is TRBV4-1, the J call TRBJ2-2; D is ambiguous. V shed 1 base and J shed 4 bases, with 7 bases lying between them. CDR3 length equals 14 residues. The germline gives CDR1 MGHRA, CDR2 YSYEKL. CDR3 DNA sequence: TGCGCCAGCAGCCAAGTAGGAAGCACCGGGGAGCTGTTTTTT. The encoded protein is CASSQVGSTGELFF.

The rearrangement links TRBV7-2 to TRBJ1-2; D uncertain. Trimming took off 5 bases at V and 3 bases at J, with 16 bases between the two ends. The CDR3 consists of 15 residues. Looked up from germline, CDR1 is SGHTA and CDR2 is FQGNSA. CDR3: CASSPTPFPDYGYTF. CDR3 in DNA: TGTGCCAGCAGCCCAACTCCGTTCCCGGACTATGGCTACACCTTC.

The chain is built from TRBV5-6 and TRBJ2-7; 9 positions match TRBD2. The ends lost 1 base at V and 7 bases at J; junction bases unmatched: 9. The CDR3 runs to 15 residues. CDR1 is SGHDT, CDR2 YYEEEE, per germline. Written as DNA, the CDR3 is TGTGCCAGCAGCTTGAATAGCGGGAGCCTTCGGGAGCAGTACTTC. Translation gives CASSLNSGSLREQYF.

This rearrangement joins TRBV5-8 to TRBJ1-1; D is ambiguous. The CDR3 is 13 amino acids. Germline lookup yields CDR1 SGHTS and CDR2 YDEGEE. V was pared by 4 bases and J by 0 bases, with 7 bases between. The CDR3 is CASSHPLNTEAFF. In DNA, the CDR3 is TGTGCCAGCAGCCACCCATTGAACACTGAAGCTTTCTTT.

The rearrangement uses TRBV9 and TRBJ2-1; possible D gene TRBD1, 6 bases. The CDR3 runs to 16 residues. The V and J ends lost 3 bases and 4 bases respectively, with 17 bases between them. Germline V gene data show CDR1 as SGDLS and CDR2 as YYNGEE. CDR3 protein: CASSAPAGADYNEQFF. The CDR3 DNA reads as TGTGCCAGCAGCGCCCCTGCAGGGGCGGATTACAATGAGCAGTTCTTC. The complete variable domain, with remaining parts taken from reference TRBV9 and TRBJ2-1, reads DSGVTQTPKHLITATGQRVTLRCSPRSGDLSVYWYQQSLDQGLQFLIQYYNGEERAKGNILERFSAQQFPDLHSELNLSSLELGDSALYFCASSAPAGADYNEQFFGPGTRLTVL.

The chain links TRBV27 to TRBJ2-3; 7 bases are a match to TRBD1. Looked up from germline, CDR1 is MNHEY and CDR2 is SMNVEV (reference sequence). The CDR3 length is 15 residues. Unmatched junction bases numbered 9, after V lost 6 bases and J lost 3 bases. This CDR3 is CASRPLQGWTDTQYF. The CDR3 DNA is TGTGCCAGCAGACCTTTACAGGGGTGGACAGATACGCAGTATTTT.

The gene calls are TRBV14 and TRBJ2-1; the D call may be TRBD1 or TRBD2 (5 bases each). The ends were cut back, 3 bases at V and 2 bases at J, with 17 bases in the middle. This CDR3 spans 17 amino acids. CDR1 is SGHDN and CDR2 is FVKESK in the germline V gene. The CDR3 is CASSQGPSSFPYNEQFF. CDR3 coding DNA: TGTGCCAGCAGCCAGGGGCCCTCTAGCTTTCCCTACAATGAGCAGTTCTTC. The whole variable domain, remainder taken from reference TRBV14 and TRBJ2-1, is EAGVTQFPSHSVIEKGQTVTLRCDPISGHDNLYWYRRVMGKEIKFLLHFVKESKQDESGMPNNRFLAERTGGTYSTLKVQPAELEDSGVYFCASSQGPSSFPYNEQFFGPGTRLTVL.